This TCR beta chain was obtained from a study of shared clonotypes between healthy human individuals. Study at large: Those who served as donors were a couple of women and a few men between the ages of 18 and 49.

This clone was seen ten or more times. Other DNA sequences of this sample code for an identical CDR3. Within Nashville, Tennessee resided all donors, each a Caucasian adult. The V gene end was trimmed by 3 bases and the J gene end by 4 bases; junction bases not matched to a gene: 7. Germline values: CDR1 LGHNA, CDR2 YNFKEQ. The CDR3 sequence is 16 residues long. Several immunoSEQ plates held equal portions of the genomic DNA taken from each subset. Unsorted PBMC DNA underwent sequencing on ten immunoSEQ deep assay plates. Measured with immunoSEQ multiplex PCR; TCRdb has only the in-frame clones, and not every one. The data show fewer than 600,000 clones, roughly three quarters seen once.

Sequenced: PBMCs. The TCR was taken from a woman between 40 and 50 years old in good health. Some clones in this sample may be carry-over from other donors' samples. V usage is TRBV4-2 and J usage is TRBJ1-2; 11 bases are shared with TRBD1. This CDR3 is CASSHWGTGGTYGYTF. Here the CDR3 DNA reads TGTGCCAGCAGCCACTGGGGGACAGGGGGGACCTATGGCTACACCTTC.